The source of this T cell receptor beta chain is a study of blood T cell repertoires in COVID-19 (TCRdb year 2020). Regarding the complete study: Samples covering the acute and convalescent phases of COVID-19 were provided by collaborators in the United States, Italy and Spain. The prospective study material was composed of cDNA or gDNA derived from T cells, B-cell-depleted T cells, or PBMCs. Deeply sampled blood TCRbeta repertoires from subjects exposed to, actively infected with, or recovered from COVID-19 were included in the dataset. The repertoires were released in a freely available public database meant as a resource for research on the immune response to SARS-CoV-2. Samples were obtained from the ongoing ImmuneRACE study (first 160 participants) and from about 1,300 subjects provided by 6 global collaborators. The sample metadata nearly always contained a de-identified subject ID, COVID-19 status, age in years and sex. Where HLA class I and class II types were available, the types were taken from metadata supplied by the sample provider, not from assay-based typing. Broader findings and caveats from the paper: The amount of clinical and demographic metadata varied by source and participant and was provided uncurated.

TCRbeta CDR3 regions were amplified from genomic DNA using the immunoSEQ Assay, a bias-controlled multiplex PCR. The study's processing was this. Nucleated cell counts per sample were estimated from amplification of reference gene primers within the assay. To quantify the absolute abundance of each unique TCRbeta CDR3 rearrangement, sequence reads were collapsed and filtered. Productive Simpson clonality was computed per sample as the square root of Simpson's diversity index over productive rearrangements. TCRdb obtained this table from immuneACCESS and retained in-frame rearrangements with V and J assigned. These tables miss some clones; where compared with another copy, unresolved V genes account for less than half of the shortfall, and the remainder is unexplained. Clonal size and the V and J genes are those of that table, whereas D and trimming came from the DNA. The sample has about 280,000 clones on record, around 84% of them singletons. The top ten constitute over 4% of the sample.

Enrolling through a virtual design, the prospective study's participants ranged in age from roughly 18 to 89 years and lived across roughly 24 United States geographic areas. In the prospective study, cohorts were assigned on the basis of participant-reported clinical history obtained from a screening survey and a study questionnaire. A participant counted as exposed if, within 2 weeks of entering the study, that participant had been in contact with someone who had a PCR-confirmed or clinician-diagnosed COVID-19 case. Each participant in the prospective study had whole blood, serum and a nasopharyngeal or oropharyngeal swab collected by mobile phlebotomists. Prospective study participants could optionally give additional blood draws and questionnaires over an approximately two-month period. Blood samples from the prospective study were shipped frozen or at room temperature prior to DNA extraction.

Including the terminal cysteine and phenylalanine, the CDR3 comprises 16 residues. Only the CDR3 portion is preserved as DNA: 48 bases, with reading frame beginning at the first base. The junction shows trimming of 5 bases on V and 1 base on J, plus 17 bases between the germline ends. CDR1 and CDR2 are drawn from the germline V gene (reference sequence): SEHNR, FQNEAQ. About this clone itself: Its antigen remains undetermined. No much larger clonotype is one base removed from it; base qualities were not supplied.

The receptor was derived from a man aged 35 to 55 who had been exposed to COVID-19. The V gene is TRBV7-9 and the J gene is TRBJ1-1; the D gene is perhaps TRBD1, on 6 matching bases. The sequencing input was PBMCs or T cells enriched from blood (not recorded which). The encoded CDR3 is CASSPTSGEWNTEAFF. The nucleotides are TGTGCCAGCAGCCCGACCTCAGGGGAGTGGAACACTGAAGCTTTCTTT.